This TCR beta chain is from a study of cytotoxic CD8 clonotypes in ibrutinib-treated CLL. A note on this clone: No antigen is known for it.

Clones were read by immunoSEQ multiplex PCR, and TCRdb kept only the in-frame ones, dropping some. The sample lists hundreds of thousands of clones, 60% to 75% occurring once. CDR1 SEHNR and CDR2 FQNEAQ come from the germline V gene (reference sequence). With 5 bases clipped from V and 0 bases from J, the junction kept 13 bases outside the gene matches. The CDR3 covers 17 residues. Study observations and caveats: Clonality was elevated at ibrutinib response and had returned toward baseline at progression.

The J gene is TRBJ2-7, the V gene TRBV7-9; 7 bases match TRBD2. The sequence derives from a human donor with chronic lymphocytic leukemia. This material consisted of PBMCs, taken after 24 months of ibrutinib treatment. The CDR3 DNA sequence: TGTGCCAGCAGCCCCGCGCCGGGACTAATGCTCTCCTACGAGCAGTACTTC. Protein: CASSPAPGLMLSYEQYF.